This TCR beta chain was captured in a study of shared clonotypes between healthy human individuals. About the research overall: Each donor contributed plates that comprised three CD4 naive, three CD4 memory, two CD8 naive and one CD8 memory.

Whole-study findings and limits: Only blood underwent sampling, and tissue repertoires likely differ.

Trimming at V came to 4 bases and at J to 8 bases, leaving 3 bases not matched to a gene. CDR3 length: 13 residues. In germline, CDR1 is SNHLY, CDR2 FYNNEI. Terminally differentiated effector memory CD45RA+ cells were excluded from the naive CD8 cells, which were CD45RO-negative and positively selected for CCR7. A remark on this clone: Its target is unknown.

Deep-level settings were used for running the assay. The table came from immunoSEQ multiplex PCR; TCRdb's copy has only in-frame clones and leaves some out. The repertoire has around 600,000 clones, roughly 96% of them found once; the top ten carry around 0.11%. The sequence came from a woman aged 25 to 45 in good health. Sequenced: naive CD8+ T cells sorted from blood. The rearrangement uses TRBV2 and TRBJ1-3; 9 bases line up with TRBD1. CDR3 sequence reads: CASSGTGEDTIYF. The CDR3 coding sequence is TGTGCCAGCAGTGGGACAGGGGAGGACACCATATATTTT. Combining the CDR3 with reference TRBV2 and TRBJ1-3 gives the whole variable domain EPEVTQTPSHQVTQMGQEVILRCVPISNHLYFYWYRQILGQKVEFLVSFYNNEISEKSEIFDDQFSVERPDGSNFTLKIRSTKLEDSAMYFCASSGTGEDTIYFGEGSWLTVV.